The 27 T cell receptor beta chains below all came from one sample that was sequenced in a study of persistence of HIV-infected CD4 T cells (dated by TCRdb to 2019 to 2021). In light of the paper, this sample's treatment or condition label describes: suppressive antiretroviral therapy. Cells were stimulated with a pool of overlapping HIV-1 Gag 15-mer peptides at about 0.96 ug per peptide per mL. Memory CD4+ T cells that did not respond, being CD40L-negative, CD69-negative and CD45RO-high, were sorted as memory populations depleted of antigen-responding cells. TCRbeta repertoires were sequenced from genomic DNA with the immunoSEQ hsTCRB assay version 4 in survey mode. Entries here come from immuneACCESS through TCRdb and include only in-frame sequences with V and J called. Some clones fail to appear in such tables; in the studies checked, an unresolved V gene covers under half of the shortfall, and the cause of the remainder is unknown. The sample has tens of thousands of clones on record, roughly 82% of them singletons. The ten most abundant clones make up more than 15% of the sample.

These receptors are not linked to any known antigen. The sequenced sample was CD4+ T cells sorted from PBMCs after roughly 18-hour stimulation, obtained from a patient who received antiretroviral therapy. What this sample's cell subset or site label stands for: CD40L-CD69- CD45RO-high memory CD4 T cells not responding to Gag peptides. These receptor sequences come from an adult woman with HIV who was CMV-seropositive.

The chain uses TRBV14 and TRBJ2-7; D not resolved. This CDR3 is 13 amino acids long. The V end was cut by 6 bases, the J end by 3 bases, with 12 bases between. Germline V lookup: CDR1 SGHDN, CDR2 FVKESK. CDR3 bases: TGTGCCAGCAGTTACGGTTCCATCTACGAGCAGTACTTC. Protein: CASSYGSIYEQYF.

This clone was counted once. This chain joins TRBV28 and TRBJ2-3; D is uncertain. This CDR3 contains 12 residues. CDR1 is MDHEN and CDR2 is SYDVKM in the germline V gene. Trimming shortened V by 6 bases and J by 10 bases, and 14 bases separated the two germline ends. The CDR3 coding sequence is TGTGCCAGCAGGGGTACAAACGGTGCGCAGTATTTT. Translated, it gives CASRGTNGAQYF.

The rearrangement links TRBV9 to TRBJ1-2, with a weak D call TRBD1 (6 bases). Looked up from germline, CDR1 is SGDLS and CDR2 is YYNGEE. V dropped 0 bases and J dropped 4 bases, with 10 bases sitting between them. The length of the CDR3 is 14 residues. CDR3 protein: CASSVVGGPYGYTF. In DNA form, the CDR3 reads TGTGCCAGCAGCGTAGTGGGGGGCCCCTATGGCTACACCTTC.

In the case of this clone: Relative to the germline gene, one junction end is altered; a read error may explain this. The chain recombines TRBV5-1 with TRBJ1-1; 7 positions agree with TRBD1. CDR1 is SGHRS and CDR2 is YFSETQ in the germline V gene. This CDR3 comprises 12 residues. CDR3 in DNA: TGCGTCAGCCAGGGGGGGAACACTGAAGCTTTCTTT. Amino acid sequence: CVSQGGNTEAFF.

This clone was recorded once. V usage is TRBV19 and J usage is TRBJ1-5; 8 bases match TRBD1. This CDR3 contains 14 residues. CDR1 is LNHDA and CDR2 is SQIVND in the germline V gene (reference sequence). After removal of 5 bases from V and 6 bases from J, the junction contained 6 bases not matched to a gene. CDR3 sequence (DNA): TGTGCCAGTAGTGTCAGCACAGGGGGTCAGCCCCAGCATTTT. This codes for CASSVSTGGQPQHF.

The CDR3 sequence: CASSKVGPGGNGYTF. Written as DNA, the CDR3 is TGTGCCAGCAGCAAAGTAGGGCCAGGGGGTAATGGCTACACCTTC. The rearrangement uses TRBV21-1 and TRBJ1-2; the D call of TRBD1 is as the table states it, not checked on the DNA. TRBV21-1 is classified as a pseudogene. There are 15 residues in the CDR3.

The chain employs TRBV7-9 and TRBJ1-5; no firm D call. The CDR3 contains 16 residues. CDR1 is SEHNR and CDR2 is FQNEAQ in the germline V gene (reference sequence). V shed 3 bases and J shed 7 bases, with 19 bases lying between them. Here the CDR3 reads CASSFLTNTGEQPQHF. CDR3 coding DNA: TGTGCCAGCAGCTTTTTAACCAATACGGGAGAGCAGCCCCAGCATTTT.

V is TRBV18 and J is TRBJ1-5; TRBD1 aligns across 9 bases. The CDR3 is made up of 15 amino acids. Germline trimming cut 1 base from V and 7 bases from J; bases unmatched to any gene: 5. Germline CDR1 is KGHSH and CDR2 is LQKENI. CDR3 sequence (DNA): TGTGCCAGCTCACCACGACAGGGGGTTCGGCAGCCCCAGCATTTT. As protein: CASSPRQGVRQPQHF.

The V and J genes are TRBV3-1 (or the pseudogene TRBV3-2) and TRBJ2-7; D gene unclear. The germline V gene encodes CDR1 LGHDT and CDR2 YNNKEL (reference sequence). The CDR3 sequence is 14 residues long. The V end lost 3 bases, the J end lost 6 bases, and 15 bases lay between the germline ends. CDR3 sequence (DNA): TGTGCCAGCAGCCAGTCCTGGTCCCCTGTCGAGCAGTACTTC. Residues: CASSQSWSPVEQYF.

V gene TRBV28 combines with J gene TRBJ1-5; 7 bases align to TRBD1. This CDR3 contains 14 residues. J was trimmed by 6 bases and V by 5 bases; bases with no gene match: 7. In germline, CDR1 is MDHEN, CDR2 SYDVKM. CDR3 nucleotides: TGTGCCAGCAGTCTAGGGGGCGCGGGTCAGCCCCAGCATTTT. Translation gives CASSLGGAGQPQHF.

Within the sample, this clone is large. The CDR3 DNA sequence: TGCAGTGCTAGTTCCAACAGGGGGCAAAACTATGGCTACACCTTC. Its translation: CSASSNRGQNYGYTF. The V and J genes are TRBV20-1 and TRBJ1-2; 9 positions match TRBD1. The length of the CDR3 is 15 residues. V trimming: 3 bases; J trimming: 2 bases; junction bases outside the gene matches: 7. Germline CDR1 is DFQATT and CDR2 is SNEGSKA (reference sequence).

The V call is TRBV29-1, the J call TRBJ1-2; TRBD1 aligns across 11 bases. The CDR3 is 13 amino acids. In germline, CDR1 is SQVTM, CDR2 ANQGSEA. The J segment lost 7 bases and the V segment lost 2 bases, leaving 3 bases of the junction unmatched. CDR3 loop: CSVEIGTGGGYTF. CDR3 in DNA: TGCAGCGTTGAAATCGGGACAGGGGGTGGCTACACCTTC.

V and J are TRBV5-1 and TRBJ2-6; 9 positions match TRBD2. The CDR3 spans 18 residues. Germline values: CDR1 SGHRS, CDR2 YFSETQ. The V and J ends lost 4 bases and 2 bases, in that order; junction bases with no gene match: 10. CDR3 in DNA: TGCGCCAGCAGCCGCGCGGGGGGGGCGACCCCTGGGGCCAACGTCCTGACTTTC. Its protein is CASSRAGGATPGANVLTF.

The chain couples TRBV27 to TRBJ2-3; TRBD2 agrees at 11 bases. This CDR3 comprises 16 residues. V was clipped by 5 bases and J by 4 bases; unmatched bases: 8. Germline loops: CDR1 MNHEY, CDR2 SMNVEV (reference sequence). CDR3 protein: CASSITSGSYSDTQYF. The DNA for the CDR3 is TGTGCCAGCAGTATCACTAGCGGGAGTTATTCAGATACGCAGTATTTT.

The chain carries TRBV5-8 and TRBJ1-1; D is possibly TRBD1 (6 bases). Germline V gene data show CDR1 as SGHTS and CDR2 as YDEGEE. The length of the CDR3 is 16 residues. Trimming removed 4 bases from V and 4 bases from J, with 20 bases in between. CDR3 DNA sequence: TGTGCCAGCAGCCCGGGGGGGGGCCGGGGGCGCACTGAAGCTTTCTTT. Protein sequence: CASSPGGGRGRTEAFF.

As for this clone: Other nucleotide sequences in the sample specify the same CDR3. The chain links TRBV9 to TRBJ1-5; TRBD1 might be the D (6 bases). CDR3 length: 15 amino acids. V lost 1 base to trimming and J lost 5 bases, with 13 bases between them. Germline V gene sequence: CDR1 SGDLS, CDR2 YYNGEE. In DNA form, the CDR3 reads TGTGCCAGCAGCGTAACAGGGCAGAGGGATCAGCCCCAGCATTTT. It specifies CASSVTGQRDQPQHF.

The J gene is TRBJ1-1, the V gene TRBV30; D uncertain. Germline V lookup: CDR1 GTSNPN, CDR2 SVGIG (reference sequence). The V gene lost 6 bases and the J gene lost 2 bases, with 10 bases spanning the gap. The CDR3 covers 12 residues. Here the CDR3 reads CACFRVNTEAFF. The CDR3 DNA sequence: TGTGCCTGTTTCCGGGTCAACACTGAAGCTTTCTTT.

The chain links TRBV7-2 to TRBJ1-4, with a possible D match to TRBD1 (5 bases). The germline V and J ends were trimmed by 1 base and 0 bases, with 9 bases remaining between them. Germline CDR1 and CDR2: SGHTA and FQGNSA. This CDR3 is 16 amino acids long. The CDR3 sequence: CASSLERGTTNEKLFF. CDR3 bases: TGTGCCAGCAGCTTAGAAAGGGGTACAACTAATGAAAAACTGTTTTTT.

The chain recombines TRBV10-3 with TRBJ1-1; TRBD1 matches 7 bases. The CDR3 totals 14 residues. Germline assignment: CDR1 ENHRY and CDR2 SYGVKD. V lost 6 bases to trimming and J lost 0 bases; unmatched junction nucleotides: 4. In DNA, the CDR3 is TGTGCCATCAGGGGGACAGCTGTGAACACTGAAGCTTTCTTT. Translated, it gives CAIRGTAVNTEAFF.

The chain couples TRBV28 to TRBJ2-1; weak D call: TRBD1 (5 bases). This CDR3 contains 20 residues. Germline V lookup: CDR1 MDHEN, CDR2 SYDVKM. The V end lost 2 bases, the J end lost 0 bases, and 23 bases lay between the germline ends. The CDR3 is CASSLNPQTAFLLSYNEQFF. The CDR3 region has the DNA TGTGCCAGCAGTTTAAATCCCCAGACAGCTTTCCTTCTCTCCTACAATGAGCAGTTCTTC.

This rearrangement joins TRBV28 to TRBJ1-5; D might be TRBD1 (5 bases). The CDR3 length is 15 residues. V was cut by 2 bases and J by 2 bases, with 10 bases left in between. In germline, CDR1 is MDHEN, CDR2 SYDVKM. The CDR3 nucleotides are TGTGCCAGCAGTTTACGCAGGGTTGGCAATCAGCCCCAGCATTTT. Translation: CASSLRRVGNQPQHF.

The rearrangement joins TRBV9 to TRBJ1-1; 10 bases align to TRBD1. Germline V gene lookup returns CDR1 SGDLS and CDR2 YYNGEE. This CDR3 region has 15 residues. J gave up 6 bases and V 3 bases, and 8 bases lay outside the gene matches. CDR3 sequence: CASSGTGTGVPEAFF. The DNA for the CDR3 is TGTGCCAGCAGCGGGACCGGGACAGGGGTCCCTGAAGCTTTCTTT.

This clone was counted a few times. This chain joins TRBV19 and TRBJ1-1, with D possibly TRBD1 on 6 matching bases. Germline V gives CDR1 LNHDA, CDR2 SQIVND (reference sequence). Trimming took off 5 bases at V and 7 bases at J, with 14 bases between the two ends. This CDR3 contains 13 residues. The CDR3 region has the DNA TGTGCCAGTAGTGGCAGGGGCGCGGGTGAAGCTTTCTTT. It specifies CASSGRGAGEAFF.

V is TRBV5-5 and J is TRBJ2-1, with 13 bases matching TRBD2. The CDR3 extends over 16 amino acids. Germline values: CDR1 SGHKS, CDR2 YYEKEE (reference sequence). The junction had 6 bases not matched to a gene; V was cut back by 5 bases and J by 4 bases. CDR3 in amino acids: CASRLLAGGTYNEQFF. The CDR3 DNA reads TGTGCCAGCAGGCTACTAGCGGGAGGGACGTACAATGAGCAGTTCTTC.

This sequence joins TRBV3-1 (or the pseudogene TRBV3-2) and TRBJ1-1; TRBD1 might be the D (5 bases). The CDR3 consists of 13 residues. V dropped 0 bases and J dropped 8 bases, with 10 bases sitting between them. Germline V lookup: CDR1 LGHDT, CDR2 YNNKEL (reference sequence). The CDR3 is CASSQDSGSEAFF. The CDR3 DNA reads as TGTGCCAGCAGCCAAGACTCAGGGAGCGAAGCTTTCTTT.

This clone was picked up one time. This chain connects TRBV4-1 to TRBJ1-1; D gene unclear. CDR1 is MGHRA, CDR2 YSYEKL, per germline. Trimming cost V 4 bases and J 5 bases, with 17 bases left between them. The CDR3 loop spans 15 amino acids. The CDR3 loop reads CASSLEDTSSTEAFF. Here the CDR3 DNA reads TGCGCCAGCAGCCTGGAAGACACTAGCTCTACTGAAGCTTTCTTT.

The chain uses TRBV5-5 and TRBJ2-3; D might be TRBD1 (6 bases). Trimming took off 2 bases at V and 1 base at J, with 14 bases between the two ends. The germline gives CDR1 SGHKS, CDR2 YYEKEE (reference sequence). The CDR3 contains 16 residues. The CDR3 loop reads CASSFTGRGGTDTQYF. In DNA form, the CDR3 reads TGTGCCAGCAGCTTTACAGGGAGAGGGGGCACAGATACGCAGTATTTT.